A selection of T cell receptor beta chains follows, all from one sample in a study of Tregs in tolerant kidney transplant recipients. Here immunoSEQ multiplex PCR was the method, and the copy in TCRdb shows in-frame clones only, minus some. The data hold 90,000 to 120,000 clones, with around 87% observed a single time. The sequencing used CD4+ T cells from blood, collected before the transplant. The source is a human donor who received a combined kidney and bone marrow transplant. The CDR3 runs from the conserved cysteine through the conserved F or W. Fields, in order: V gene, J gene, D gene, clone size, CDR3 protein, CDR3 DNA. D genes are given only for firm matches. Some rows have no size entry. The others give once, few or many, or a class for an expanded clone.

v_gene: TRBV27; j_gene: TRBJ2-1; d_gene: NA; abundance: NA; CDR3aa: CASSLSFGQRVF; CDR3nt: TGTGCCAGCAGTTTATCTTTCGGACAGCGAGTCTTC
v_gene: TRBV11-3; j_gene: TRBJ2-3; d_gene: NA; abundance: NA; CDR3aa: CASSLGADTQYF; CDR3nt: TGTGCCAGCAGCTTAGGTGCGGATACGCAGTATTTT
v_gene: TRBV9; j_gene: TRBJ2-1; d_gene: NA; abundance: NA; CDR3aa: CASSVQTGWDEQFF; CDR3nt: TGTGCCAGCAGCGTCCAAACGGGGTGGGATGAGCAGTTCTTC
v_gene: TRBV6-5; j_gene: TRBJ1-5; d_gene: NA; abundance: NA; CDR3aa: CASTLFDQPQHF; CDR3nt: TGTGCCAGCACCCTATTCGATCAGCCCCAGCATTTT
v_gene: TRBV7-8; j_gene: TRBJ2-7; d_gene: TRBD2; abundance: NA; CDR3aa: CASSLGHLTSGAAYEQYF; CDR3nt: TGTGCCAGCAGCTTAGGGCATTTGACTAGCGGTGCGGCCTACGAGCAGTACTTC
v_gene: TRBV2; j_gene: TRBJ2-5; d_gene: NA; abundance: NA; CDR3aa: CASALGGTVTGTQYF; CDR3nt: TGTGCCAGCGCTCTGGGCGGGACCGTAACAGGGACCCAGTACTTC
v_gene: TRBV6-5; j_gene: TRBJ1-4; d_gene: TRBD1; abundance: NA; CDR3aa: CASRDRGSHEKLFF; CDR3nt: TGTGCCAGCAGGGACAGGGGGTCGCATGAAAAACTGTTTTTT
v_gene: TRBV6-5; j_gene: TRBJ1-5; d_gene: TRBD1; abundance: NA; CDR3aa: CASRTGERGNQPQHF; CDR3nt: TGTGCCAGCAGAACAGGGGAGCGTGGCAATCAGCCCCAGCATTTT
v_gene: TRBV14; j_gene: TRBJ2-1; d_gene: TRBD1; abundance: once; CDR3aa: CASSRGQGRGNEQFF; CDR3nt: TGTGCCAGCAGCAGGGGACAGGGAAGGGGGAATGAGCAGTTCTTC
v_gene: TRBV30; j_gene: TRBJ2-1; d_gene: TRBD1; abundance: NA; CDR3aa: CAWSRGQYNEQFF; CDR3nt: TGTGCCTGGAGTAGGGGGCAGTACAATGAGCAGTTCTTC
v_gene: TRBV20-1; j_gene: TRBJ2-5; d_gene: NA; abundance: once; CDR3aa: CSAKGDGTQYF; CDR3nt: TGCAGTGCTAAGGGGGATGGGACCCAGTACTTC
v_gene: TRBV7-8; j_gene: TRBJ1-2; d_gene: TRBD1; abundance: NA; CDR3aa: CASSSTDRGLYGYTF; CDR3nt: TGTGCCAGCAGCTCTACAGACAGGGGGCTTTATGGCTACACCTTC
v_gene: TRBV7-2; j_gene: TRBJ2-7; d_gene: TRBD1; abundance: NA; CDR3aa: CASSRFRDRAARQQYF; CDR3nt: TGTGCCAGCAGCCGATTCAGGGACAGGGCTGCTCGTCAGCAGTACTTC
v_gene: TRBV5-6; j_gene: TRBJ2-2; d_gene: NA; abundance: NA; CDR3aa: CASSLATGQWNTGELFF; CDR3nt: TGTGCCAGCAGCTTGGCCACCGGACAATGGAACACCGGGGAGCTGTTTTTT
v_gene: TRBV28; j_gene: TRBJ2-1; d_gene: TRBD1; abundance: NA; CDR3aa: CASSQSGTGGLIYNEQFF; CDR3nt: TGTGCCAGCAGTCAGTCGGGGACAGGGGGCCTTATTTACAATGAGCAGTTCTTC
v_gene: TRBV14; j_gene: TRBJ2-2; d_gene: NA; abundance: NA; CDR3aa: CASSLDREVTGELFF; CDR3nt: TGTGCCAGCAGTCTCGACAGGGAGGTCACCGGGGAGCTGTTTTTT
v_gene: TRBV5-4; j_gene: TRBJ1-1; d_gene: NA; abundance: NA; CDR3aa: CASSQMTGMNTEAFF; CDR3nt: TGTGCCAGCAGCCAAATGACAGGTATGAACACTGAAGCTTTCTTT
v_gene: TRBV7-9; j_gene: TRBJ1-1; d_gene: NA; abundance: NA; CDR3aa: CASSRGSGEAFF; CDR3nt: TGTGCCAGCAGCCGGGGGAGCGGTGAAGCTTTCTTT
v_gene: TRBV7-9; j_gene: TRBJ1-5; d_gene: NA; abundance: NA; CDR3aa: CASSLDNSNQPQHF; CDR3nt: TGTGCCAGCAGCTTAGATAATAGCAATCAGCCCCAGCATTTT
v_gene: TRBV27; j_gene: TRBJ1-2; d_gene: TRBD1; abundance: once; CDR3aa: CASSPRDRDPRGYTF; CDR3nt: TGTGCCAGCAGTCCGCGTGACAGGGACCCTCGCGGCTACACCTTC
v_gene: TRBV2; j_gene: TRBJ1-1; d_gene: NA; abundance: NA; CDR3aa: CASRRRLSTDPNTEAFF; CDR3nt: TGTGCCAGCAGAAGGAGGCTTTCCACGGATCCTAACACTGAAGCTTTCTTT
v_gene: TRBV29-1; j_gene: TRBJ1-1; d_gene: NA; abundance: once; CDR3aa: CSVRLNTEAFF; CDR3nt: TGCAGCGTGCGGTTGAACACTGAAGCTTTCTTT
v_gene: TRBV5-4; j_gene: TRBJ2-3; d_gene: TRBD2; abundance: once; CDR3aa: CASSPGGPTDTQYF; CDR3nt: TGTGCCAGCAGTCCGGGGGGTCCCACAGATACGCAGTATTTT
v_gene: TRBV6-1; j_gene: TRBJ2-3; d_gene: NA; abundance: NA; CDR3aa: CASSLVTDTQYF; CDR3nt: TGTGCCAGCTCTTTAGTTACAGATACGCAGTATTTT
v_gene: TRBV4-1; j_gene: TRBJ2-5; d_gene: TRBD2; abundance: NA; CDR3aa: CASSPPLLALGETQYF; CDR3nt: TGCGCCAGCAGCCCTCCCCTACTAGCGTTAGGGGAGACCCAGTACTTC
v_gene: TRBV10-3; j_gene: TRBJ2-1; d_gene: TRBD2; abundance: NA; CDR3aa: CAISPSGGRYNEQFF; CDR3nt: TGTGCCATCAGCCCTAGCGGGGGCCGCTACAATGAGCAGTTCTTC